The sequence of this TCR beta chain was determined in a study of T cell repertoires in cytomegalovirus infection. Across the whole study: Evidence of both CMV infection and a matching HLA type came from public TCR beta signatures. Study results and caveats: Frequencies of public TCR beta families were cumulated, and this identified carriers of CMV plus the relevant HLA. HLA-C-restricted CMV clonotypes gave the most frequent clonotype in two of eight donors.

This clonotype was counted only a few times. Its target is unknown. This CDR3 is 15 amino acids long. Germline V CDR1 and CDR2: MNHNY, SVGAGI (reference sequence). V lost 5 bases and J 0 bases, leaving 11 bases between the germline ends. In TCRdb, the reads were re-called with MiXCR into one record per CDR3 protein. The data hold fewer than 1,000,000 distinct CDR3 sequences, with roughly 30% observed a single time. The source of this sequence is a human donor in good health (CMV status not recorded). Some clones in this sample may be carry-over from other donors' samples. The chain is built from TRBV6-6 and TRBJ2-1; D call uncertain. The sample was cultured CD8+ T cells from PBMCs, taken from culture after CMV antigen stimulation. CDR3 nucleotides: TGTGCCAGCAGTATCAGAAAAAGCTCCTACAATGAGCAGTTCTTC. This gives the protein CASSIRKSSYNEQFF.